This TCR beta chain was recovered during a study of shared clonotypes between healthy human individuals. Study context: Each donor's CD8 memory used one plate, CD8 naive two, each CD4 subset three. Findings of the study overall: Blood alone was sampled, and tissue repertoires likely differ.

As to this clone: Its matching antigen is unknown.

Profiling relied on immunoSEQ multiplex PCR, and the TCRdb table lists in-frame clones only, not all of them. The sample records a few million clones, approximately 93% being singletons. This CDR3 spans 18 amino acids. V lost 0 bases and J 2 bases, leaving 20 bases between the germline ends. CDR1 MRHNA and CDR2 SNTAGT come from the germline V gene. The sample consisted of naive CD4+ T cells from PBMCs. Subset meaning: CD45RA+ positively selected. V and J are TRBV6-4 and TRBJ2-7; D is ambiguous. This TCR derives from a man aged 18-30 years in good health. Some clones in this sample may be carry-over from other donors' samples. CDR3 DNA: TGTGCCAGCAGTGACTCGAAAATTTTTGGGTTTTGCCCCTACGAGCAGTACTTC. This gives the protein CASSDSKIFGFCPYEQYF.